The 28 T cell receptor beta chains listed next were all sequenced from one sample in a study of PD-L1 blockade in urothelial cancer. The method was immunoSEQ multiplex PCR; TCRdb's version includes in-frame clones alone and lacks a portion of them. The sample holds fewer than 90,000 clones; roughly 90% are singletons and the top ten take around 0.94%. Time point specified: peripheral blood 6 weeks after treatment start. The sample here was PBMCs, taken around atezolizumab (anti-PD-L1) treatment. The source is a woman of 80 years or more with urothelial cancer.

The chain uses TRBV9 and TRBJ2-2, with 7 bases fitting TRBD2. The CDR3 is made up of 15 amino acids. CDR1 and CDR2 (germline): SGDLS, YYNGEE. The V segment lost 4 bases and the J segment 4 bases; nucleotides outside the gene matches: 7. The CDR3 region is CASSREGMTTGELFF. The CDR3 DNA reads TGTGCCAGCAGCAGGGAGGGTATGACCACCGGGGAGCTGTTTTTT.

The chain has TRBV9 and TRBJ2-7; 8 bases map to TRBD1. The CDR3 sequence is 14 residues long. The trim removed 3 bases at V and 2 bases at J, leaving 4 bases unmatched. Germline lookup yields CDR1 SGDLS and CDR2 YYNGEE. This CDR3 reads CASSGGTGPYEQYF. The DNA of the CDR3 is TGTGCCAGCAGCGGGGGGACAGGACCCTACGAGCAGTACTTC.

V is TRBV9 and J is TRBJ2-7; D is possibly TRBD2 (6 bases). CDR1 SGDLS and CDR2 YYNGEE come from the germline V gene. The ends were cut back, 0 bases at V and 2 bases at J, with 12 bases in the middle. This CDR3 contains 15 residues. The DNA for the CDR3 is TGTGCCAGCAGCGTAGCTCCTAGCGTTACCTACGAGCAGTACTTC. Its translation: CASSVAPSVTYEQYF.

CDR3 protein: CASSPMDRAGGYTF. The CDR3 nucleotides read TGTGCCAGCAGCCCGATGGACAGGGCCGGTGGCTACACCTTC. The chain uses TRBV7-2 and TRBJ1-2; 8 nucleotides match TRBD1. The germline gives CDR1 SGHTA, CDR2 FQGNSA. The CDR3 covers 14 residues. J lost 7 bases, V lost 5 bases, and 9 bases had no gene match.

In its sample, this clone was seen a few times. The chain joins TRBV9 to TRBJ1-1, with unresolved D. V was shortened by 3 bases and J by 1 base, with 13 bases between the two germline ends. This CDR3 region has 15 residues. Germline V gives CDR1 SGDLS, CDR2 YYNGEE. The CDR3, as DNA: TGTGCCAGCAGCGGTACGGGCGGGTGGAACACTGAAGCTTTCTTT. Translated, it gives CASSGTGGWNTEAFF.

The V call is TRBV4-2, the J call TRBJ2-7, with TRBD1 identical over 7 bases. The length of the CDR3 is 15 residues. V trimming: 0 bases; J trimming: 3 bases; junction bases outside the gene matches: 5. Germline V gene data show CDR1 as LGHNA and CDR2 as YNFKEQ. The CDR3, as DNA: TGTGCCAGCAGCCAAGATTGGGGACAGTACTACGAGCAGTACTTC. This sequence encodes CASSQDWGQYYEQYF.

The gene calls are TRBV4-2 and TRBJ2-6; no reliable D call. Germline values: CDR1 LGHNA, CDR2 YNFKEQ. This CDR3 region has 17 residues. Trimming took off 0 bases at V and 4 bases at J, with 13 bases between the two ends. As DNA, the CDR3 is TGTGCCAGCAGCCAAGAGAGAGGATTCGGAGGGGCCAACGTCCTGACTTTC. Amino acids: CASSQERGFGGANVLTF.

The chain is built from TRBV2 and TRBJ1-5; 7 bases agree with TRBD1. The junction had 4 bases not matched to a gene; V was cut back by 4 bases and J by 1 base. CDR1 is SNHLY, CDR2 FYNNEI, per germline. This CDR3 has 15 residues. The CDR3 reads CASSGAGGSNQPQHF. For the CDR3, the DNA is TGTGCCAGCAGTGGGGCAGGGGGGAGCAATCAGCCCCAGCATTTT.

The V and J genes are TRBV19 and TRBJ2-7; perhaps TRBD2 as D (5 bases). V gave up 4 bases and J gave up 1 base, with 14 bases separating them. Germline CDR1 LNHDA, CDR2 SQIVND (reference sequence). There are 15 residues in the CDR3. This CDR3 reads CASSREGLQSYEQYF. In DNA form, the CDR3 reads TGTGCCAGTAGTAGAGAGGGCTTACAATCCTACGAGCAGTACTTC.

The CDR3 region is CASSPQAGSFYEQYF. CDR3 coding DNA: TGCGCCAGCAGCCCCCAGGCGGGGAGCTTCTACGAGCAGTACTTC. J is TRBJ2-7 and V is TRBV5-1, with a weak D call TRBD2 (6 bases). This CDR3 has 15 amino acids. V lost 4 bases to trimming and J lost 3 bases, with 17 bases between them. Per the germline V gene, CDR1 is SGHRS and CDR2 is YFSETQ.

J is TRBJ1-4 and V is TRBV19; 9 positions match TRBD1. Germline loops: CDR1 LNHDA, CDR2 SQIVND (reference sequence). With 7 bases clipped from V and 7 bases from J, the junction kept 10 bases outside the gene matches. The CDR3 loop spans 15 amino acids. The CDR3 sequence is CASTISNRGPEKLFF. The CDR3 DNA reads TGTGCCAGTACTATCAGCAACAGGGGGCCTGAAAAACTGTTTTTT. The full variable domain, rest sourced from reference TRBV19 and TRBJ1-4, is DGGITQSPKYLFRKEGQNVTLSCEQNLNHDAMYWYRQDPGQGLRLIYYSQIVNDFQKGDIAEGYSVSREKKESFPLTVTSAQKNPTAFYLCASTISNRGPEKLFFGSGTQLSVL.

The rearrangement uses TRBV7-2 and TRBJ1-3; no firm D call. This CDR3 has 14 amino acids. Germline-derived CDR1 and CDR2 are SGHTA and FQGNSA. Trimming took off 4 bases at V and 0 bases at J, with 7 bases between the two ends. In nucleotides, the CDR3 is TGTGCCAGCAGCTACTCAAGCTCTGGAAACACCATATATTTT. Its protein is CASSYSSSGNTIYF. Full variable domain (outside the CDR3, taken from reference TRBV7-2 and TRBJ1-3): GAGVSQSPSNKVTEKGKDVELRCDPISGHTALYWYRQSLGQGLEFLIYFQGNSAPDKSGLPSDRFSAERTGGSVSTLTIQRTQQEDSAVYLCASSYSSSGNTIYFGEGSWLTVV.

CDR3 DNA: TGTGCCAGCAGCTTCCGGACTAGCGGGTTAGCCTACGAGCAGTACTTC. This sequence encodes CASSFRTSGLAYEQYF. The chain uses TRBV5-6 and TRBJ2-7; the match to TRBD2 covers 11 bases. CDR1 and CDR2 from the germline V gene are SGHDT and YYEEEE. J lost 2 bases, V lost 2 bases, and 6 bases had no gene match. The CDR3 has 16 residues.

This rearrangement joins TRBV5-6 to TRBJ2-3; TRBD2 agrees at 11 bases. CDR1 is SGHDT, CDR2 YYEEEE, per germline. V gave up 4 bases and J gave up 3 bases; unmatched junction bases: 7. The CDR3 is made up of 16 amino acids. The CDR3 region is CASSLSGRAVTDTQYF. The CDR3 DNA reads as TGTGCCAGCAGCCTTAGCGGGAGGGCAGTGACAGATACGCAGTATTTT.

This chain joins TRBV18 and TRBJ1-1; perhaps TRBD1 as D (6 bases). The CDR3 loop spans 15 amino acids. Germline V CDR1 and CDR2: KGHSH, LQKENI. V was clipped by 2 bases and J by 1 base, with 11 bases between them. CDR3 nucleotides: TGTGCCAGCTCACCAAAAGGACAGTCGAACACTGAAGCTTTCTTT. Encoded protein: CASSPKGQSNTEAFF. Together with reference TRBV18 and TRBJ1-1, the CDR3 gives the full variable domain: NAGVMQNPRHLVRRRGQEARLRCSPMKGHSHVYWYRQLPEEGLKFMVYLQKENIIDESGMPKERFSAEFPKEGPSILRIQQVVRGDSAAYFCASSPKGQSNTEAFFGQGTRLTVV.

This chain links TRBV5-1 with TRBJ2-2; tentative D call: TRBD1 (5 bases). The V gene's germline CDR1 is SGHRS and CDR2 YFSETQ. This CDR3 has 15 amino acids. V was cut by 0 bases and J by 3 bases, with 9 bases left in between. The CDR3 reads CASSLAQVYTGELFF. CDR3 DNA: TGCGCCAGCAGCTTGGCACAGGTGTACACCGGGGAGCTGTTTTTT.

V is TRBV9 and J is TRBJ1-2, with D hard to call. CDR1 is SGDLS, CDR2 YYNGEE, per germline. V was pared by 4 bases and J by 7 bases, with 11 bases between. The CDR3 loop spans 12 amino acids. The CDR3 here is CASSPPSGGYTF. As DNA, the CDR3 is TGTGCCAGCAGCCCCCCCTCGGGTGGCTACACCTTC.

The chain links TRBV7-6 to TRBJ2-1, with a weak D call TRBD2 (5 bases). Trimming shortened V by 4 bases and J by 6 bases, and 16 bases separated the two germline ends. The germline CDR1 and CDR2 sequences are SGHVS and FNYEAQ. The CDR3 has 15 amino acids. The CDR3 is CASSYSGITGNEQFF. The CDR3 DNA is TGTGCCAGCAGCTATTCCGGGATCACCGGCAATGAGCAGTTCTTC.

J is TRBJ1-1 and V is TRBV11-2; tentative D call: TRBD1 (5 bases). Trimming removed 1 base from V and 5 bases from J, with 11 bases in between. This CDR3 is 14 amino acids long. Germline values: CDR1 SGHAT, CDR2 FQNNGV. Written as DNA, the CDR3 is TGTGCCAGCAGCTTAGTCATAAAGGGGACTGAAGCTTTCTTT. This codes for CASSLVIKGTEAFF.

This clone was observed once. The chain uses TRBV19 and TRBJ1-1; D is unclear. V was clipped by 5 bases and J by 1 base, with 8 bases between them. Germline V gives CDR1 LNHDA, CDR2 SQIVND (reference sequence). This CDR3 has 13 residues. CDR3 sequence reads: CASSSQANTEAFF. CDR3 bases: TGTGCCAGTAGTTCTCAGGCGAACACTGAAGCTTTCTTT.

The rearrangement uses TRBV6-5 and TRBJ1-1; no reliable D call. The V end was cut by 0 bases, the J end by 4 bases, with 15 bases between. Looked up from germline, CDR1 is MNHEY and CDR2 is SVGAGI. CDR3 length: 16 residues. This CDR3 reads CASSYSITGLVTEAFF. As DNA, the CDR3 is TGTGCCAGCAGTTACTCGATTACGGGGTTAGTCACTGAAGCTTTCTTT.

This clone was detected a few times. The chain employs TRBV6-1 and TRBJ2-7, with a possible D match to TRBD2 (5 bases). The CDR3 sequence is 12 residues long. Deletions cut 0 bases from V and 5 bases from J, with 5 bases between. Germline CDR1 is MNHNS and CDR2 is SASEGT. The CDR3, as DNA: TGTGCCAGCAGTGAAGCACTAGACGAGCAGTACTTC. Translation: CASSEALDEQYF.

The chain joins TRBV27 to TRBJ2-1; no reliable D call. CDR3 length: 14 residues. The V end lost 4 bases, the J end lost 2 bases, and 9 bases lay between the germline ends. The germline V gene has CDR1 MNHEY and CDR2 SMNVEV (reference sequence). Here the CDR3 reads CASSSIVAYNEQFF. CDR3 nucleotides: TGTGCCAGCAGTTCAATAGTCGCCTACAATGAGCAGTTCTTC.

The chain combines TRBV18 with TRBJ1-1; 7 bases align to TRBD1. With 3 bases clipped from V and 5 bases from J, the junction kept 6 bases outside the gene matches. The CDR3 runs to 14 residues. The V gene's germline CDR1 is KGHSH and CDR2 LQKENI. CDR3 in DNA: TGTGCCAGCTCACCTCCAGGGGGGAGGACTGAAGCTTTCTTT. This gives the protein CASSPPGGRTEAFF.

This rearrangement joins TRBV18 to TRBJ1-4, with 7 bases fitting TRBD1. Germline loops: CDR1 KGHSH, CDR2 LQKENI. There are 15 residues in the CDR3. J gave up 7 bases and V 0 bases, and 5 bases lay outside the gene matches. CDR3 DNA: TGTGCCAGCTCACCACCGACAGGGTTGAGTGAAAAACTGTTTTTT. Protein sequence: CASSPPTGLSEKLFF.

The chain employs TRBV4-2 and TRBJ2-3; weak D call: TRBD2 (7 bases). CDR3 size: 15 residues. Germline CDR1 and CDR2: LGHNA and YNFKEQ. V was pared by 0 bases and J by 4 bases, with 11 bases between. The CDR3 DNA reads as TGTGCCAGCAGCCAAGATAGGGGGGGTGCAGATACGCAGTATTTT. Protein: CASSQDRGGADTQYF.

The chain couples TRBV5-1 to TRBJ2-1; 8 bases match TRBD2. Per germline, CDR1 SGHRS and CDR2 YFSETQ. CDR3 length equals 17 residues. V was clipped by 4 bases and J by 7 bases; unmatched bases: 16. This CDR3 is CASSVGAALAGSNEQFF. CDR3 bases: TGCGCCAGCAGCGTCGGCGCGGCCTTAGCGGGATCAAATGAGCAGTTCTTC. Complete variable domain (other parts from reference TRBV5-1 and TRBJ2-1): KAGVTQTPRYLIKTRGQQVTLSCSPISGHRSVSWYQQTPGQGLQFLFEYFSETQRNKGNFPGRFSGRQFSNSRSEMNVSTLELGDSALYLCASSVGAALAGSNEQFFGPGTRLTVL.

The chain combines TRBV7-2 with TRBJ2-1; D possibly corresponds to TRBD1 (5 bases). The CDR3 extends over 13 amino acids. CDR1 and CDR2 (germline): SGHTA, FQGNSA. The germline V and J ends were trimmed by 1 base and 9 bases, with 10 bases remaining between them. The CDR3 nucleotides read TGTGCCAGCAGCTTAGACAGGTTAGGTGAGCAGTTCTTC. It translates to CASSLDRLGEQFF. The whole variable domain, remainder taken from reference TRBV7-2 and TRBJ2-1, is GAGVSQSPSNKVTEKGKDVELRCDPISGHTALYWYRQSLGQGLEFLIYFQGNSAPDKSGLPSDRFSAERTGGSVSTLTIQRTQQEDSAVYLCASSLDRLGEQFFGPGTRLTVL.